These 30 T cell receptor beta chains were sequenced from one sample in a study of a mutant IDH1 vaccine in newly diagnosed glioma. The sample's time point: baseline, week 1 (first vaccination visit). The treatment was: pre-vaccination baseline after standard-of-care therapy. Sequencing was performed with immunoSEQ multiplex PCR; in TCRdb, only in-frame clones are kept and a portion is missing. The data show under 25,000 clones, around 93% seen once. This material consisted of PBMCs, taken from a glioma patient treated with radiotherapy, temozolomide or both. Source of these receptors: a middle-aged man with glioma.

This clone occurred a few times. This chain links TRBV25-1 with TRBJ1-2; no clear D. Germline V lookup: CDR1 MGHDK, CDR2 SYGVNS. V was shortened by 1 base and J by 1 base, with 7 bases between the two germline ends. The CDR3 extends over 14 amino acids. CDR3 sequence reads: CASSESGFNYGYTF. The CDR3 nucleotides are TGTGCCAGCAGTGAATCTGGATTTAACTATGGCTACACCTTC.

This clone was observed a single time. J is TRBJ1-4 and V is TRBV7-9; 8 bases fit TRBD1. The germline V gene encodes CDR1 SEHNR and CDR2 FQNEAQ (reference sequence). Trimming removed 4 bases from V and 6 bases from J; junction bases left unmatched: 7. The CDR3 loop spans 15 amino acids. The CDR3 nucleotides are TGTGCCAGCAGCTCGCGGGACAGGCAGTATGAAAAACTGTTTTTT. Translated, it gives CASSSRDRQYEKLFF.

Of note for this clone: At one of its ends the junction is not consistent with the germline gene, which may arise from a read error. The CDR3 DNA sequence: TGTGCTAGCAGCCCCCTAAGAGAAGAGACCCAGTACTTC. Translated: CASSPLREETQYF. V and J are TRBV7-7 and TRBJ2-5; D is unclear. Germline values: CDR1 SSHAT, CDR2 FNYEAQ (reference sequence). The CDR3 is made up of 13 amino acids.

This clone was counted once. The V gene is TRBV27, the J gene TRBJ1-6; D gene ambiguous. From germline, CDR1 is MNHEY and CDR2 SMNVEV (reference sequence). The CDR3 consists of 13 residues. Trimming stripped 7 bases from V and 3 bases from J, with 7 bases between. CDR3 coding DNA: TGTGCCAGCACGGCAGTCTATAATTCACCCCTCCACTTT. Its translation is CASTAVYNSPLHF.

V usage is TRBV7-6 and J usage is TRBJ2-3; 8 bases are a match to TRBD2. Germline V lookup: CDR1 SGHVS, CDR2 FNYEAQ. CDR3 length: 17 residues. The V segment lost 1 base and the J segment 1 base; nucleotides outside the gene matches: 7. The CDR3 loop is CASSLVAGRGGTDTQYF. The DNA of the CDR3 is TGTGCCAGCAGCTTAGTGGCGGGGCGGGGGGGCACAGATACGCAGTATTTT.

J is TRBJ2-7 and V is TRBV5-6; 9 bases line up with TRBD1. The CDR3 has 15 residues. Trimming removed 0 bases from V and 3 bases from J; junction bases left unmatched: 4. The V gene's germline CDR1 is SGHDT and CDR2 YYEEEE. DNA for the CDR3: TGTGCCAGCAGCTTGGGGGACAGGGTATACTACGAGCAGTACTTC. This encodes CASSLGDRVYYEQYF. The entire variable domain, with the rest obtained from reference TRBV5-6 and TRBJ2-7, is as follows: DAGVTQSPTHLIKTRGQQVTLRCSPKSGHDTVSWYQQALGQGPQFIFQYYEEEERQRGNFPDRFSGHQFPNYSSELNVNALLLGDSALYLCASSLGDRVYYEQYFGPGTRLTVT.

J is TRBJ1-3 and V is TRBV11-3; D possibly corresponds to TRBD1 (5 bases). CDR1 SGHNT and CDR2 YENEEA come from the germline V gene. V lost 5 bases, J lost 2 bases, and 10 bases lay in between. This CDR3 has 14 residues. The CDR3 sequence: CASSDGTAGNTIYF. For the CDR3, the DNA is TGTGCCAGCAGCGACGGGACTGCTGGAAACACCATATATTTT.

This clone has just one count. The V gene is TRBV30, the J gene TRBJ2-1, with a tentative D call TRBD2 (5 bases). Per germline, CDR1 GTSNPN and CDR2 SVGIG (reference sequence). V was shortened by 0 bases and J by 5 bases, with 8 bases between the two germline ends. The CDR3 extends over 13 amino acids. The CDR3 DNA sequence: TGTGCCTGGAGTGTAGGGAGTGACAATGAGCAGTTCTTC. Its protein is CAWSVGSDNEQFF.

This chain uses TRBV5-1 with TRBJ1-5; unclear D gene. V shed 0 bases and J shed 3 bases, with 10 bases lying between them. CDR3 length: 15 residues. The V gene's germline CDR1 is SGHRS and CDR2 YFSETQ. The CDR3 loop is CASSLDGSPNQPQHF. The CDR3, as DNA: TGCGCCAGCAGCTTGGACGGGAGCCCCAATCAGCCCCAGCATTTT.

The chain employs TRBV5-1 and TRBJ2-3, with 9 nucleotides matching TRBD1. Germline CDR1 reads SGHRS; CDR2 reads YFSETQ. This CDR3 is built from 14 residues. Losses at the gene ends were 10 bases for V and 5 bases for J; bases not matched to a gene: 11. The CDR3 is CASQGTGSIDTQYF. DNA of the CDR3: TGCGCCTCCCAGGGGACAGGGAGTATAGATACGCAGTATTTT.

This clone occurred once. The rearrangement joins TRBV4-3 to TRBJ1-3, with TRBD1 matching over 7 bases. This CDR3 region has 15 residues. Germline assignment: CDR1 LGHNA and CDR2 YSLEER. V gave up 4 bases and J gave up 0 bases; unmatched junction bases: 3. The CDR3 spells CASSLTGASGNTIYF. CDR3 nucleotides: TGCGCCAGCAGCCTTACAGGGGCCTCTGGAAACACCATATATTTT.

This clone was seen once. The rearrangement uses TRBV6-5 and TRBJ1-6, with D maybe TRBD1 (6 bases). Between the trimmed V and J ends, which lost 8 bases and 10 bases, there was a span of 18 bases. Germline loops: CDR1 MNHEY, CDR2 SVGAGI. The CDR3 extends over 14 amino acids. CDR3 sequence: CASGGATVRSPLHF. The CDR3 region has the DNA TGTGCCAGCGGGGGGGCGACGGTTAGATCACCCCTCCACTTT.

This chain uses TRBV4-1 with TRBJ2-2; 7 nucleotides match TRBD2. V trimming: 2 bases; J trimming: 4 bases; junction bases outside the gene matches: 4. This CDR3 comprises 15 residues. Germline CDR1 reads MGHRA; CDR2 reads YSYEKL. The CDR3 DNA follows: TGCGCCAGCAGCCAACATCGGGAGGCCACCGGGGAGCTGTTTTTT. Translation: CASSQHREATGELFF.

The V gene is TRBV5-4, the J gene TRBJ2-5; D might be TRBD2 (5 bases). CDR3 length equals 13 residues. Trimming took off 6 bases at V and 2 bases at J, with 11 bases between the two ends. Germline assignment: CDR1 SGHNT and CDR2 YYREEE (reference sequence). The CDR3 reads CASTSGDQETQYF. As DNA, the CDR3 is TGTGCCAGCACCTCCGGGGATCAAGAGACCCAGTACTTC.

This clone has more than one count but fewer than ten. The chain recombines TRBV30 with TRBJ2-1, with 11 bases aligning to TRBD2. Per germline, CDR1 GTSNPN and CDR2 SVGIG (reference sequence). The CDR3 spans 16 residues. The junction had 9 bases not matched to a gene; V was cut back by 0 bases and J by 8 bases. CDR3 nucleotide sequence: TGTGCCTGGAGTGTATGGGGTAGCGGGGGGGTGGATGAGCAGTTCTTC. Amino acids: CAWSVWGSGGVDEQFF.

This rearrangement joins TRBV27 to TRBJ1-2; possible D gene TRBD1, 6 bases. CDR1 is MNHEY and CDR2 is SMNVEV in the germline V gene (reference sequence). This CDR3 has 16 residues. The V end lost 4 bases, the J end lost 7 bases, and 22 bases lay between the germline ends. DNA for the CDR3: TGTGCCAGCAGTTCTAATACAGGGTCCCACTGGGTTGGCTACACCTTC. Translating gives CASSSNTGSHWVGYTF.

The V call is TRBV6-1, the J call TRBJ1-1; 9 bases agree with TRBD1. With 7 bases clipped from V and 5 bases from J, the junction kept 11 bases outside the gene matches. CDR1 and CDR2 (germline): MNHNS, SASEGT. The CDR3 runs 15 residues. CDR3 DNA: TGTGCCAGCAAAAATCCCGGGACAGGGTTAACTGAAGCTTTCTTT. Encoded protein: CASKNPGTGLTEAFF.

The genes are TRBV2 and TRBJ1-6; D is unclear. The CDR3 extends over 15 amino acids. Germline CDR1 is SNHLY and CDR2 is FYNNEI. Trimming took off 8 bases at V and 0 bases at J, with 11 bases between the two ends. The DNA of the CDR3 is TGTGCCAGCCGGACCGCGAGCTCCTATAATTCACCCCTCCACTTT. This translates into CASRTASSYNSPLHF. The entire variable domain, with the rest obtained from reference TRBV2 and TRBJ1-6, is as follows: EPEVTQTPSHQVTQMGQEVILRCVPISNHLYFYWYRQILGQKVEFLVSFYNNEISEKSEIFDDQFSVERPDGSNFTLKIRSTKLEDSAMYFCASRTASSYNSPLHFGNGTRLTVT.

This rearrangement joins TRBV27 to TRBJ1-2, with 7 bases that match TRBD1. The CDR3 sequence is 15 residues long. Germline lookup yields CDR1 MNHEY and CDR2 SMNVEV (reference sequence). The V segment lost 6 bases and the J segment 1 base; nucleotides outside the gene matches: 8. The CDR3 sequence is CASRPRDSYNYGYTF. CDR3 nucleotide sequence: TGTGCCAGCAGACCCCGGGACAGTTATAACTATGGCTACACCTTC.

This chain uses TRBV7-8 with TRBJ2-1; 14 nucleotides agree with TRBD2. Germline V gene lookup returns CDR1 SGHVS and CDR2 FQNEAQ. This CDR3 spans 19 amino acids. The J segment lost 4 bases and the V segment lost 4 bases, leaving 12 bases of the junction unmatched. The CDR3 is CASSSPSTRTSGGYNEQFF. CDR3 bases: TGTGCCAGCAGCTCCCCCTCAACCCGGACTAGCGGGGGGTACAATGAGCAGTTCTTC.

The J gene is TRBJ2-6, the V gene TRBV7-9; D is possibly TRBD2 (5 bases). The length of the CDR3 is 16 residues. Trimming stripped 5 bases from V and 0 bases from J, with 11 bases between. CDR1 is SEHNR, CDR2 FQNEAQ, per germline (reference sequence). The CDR3 loop reads CASSAFGSSGANVLTF. CDR3 bases: TGTGCCAGCAGCGCCTTTGGGAGCTCTGGGGCCAACGTCCTGACTTTC. Based on the CDR3 plus reference TRBV7-9 and TRBJ2-6, the full variable domain is DTGVSQNPRHKITKRGQNVTFRCDPISEHNRLYWYRQTLGQGPEFLTYFQNEAQLEKSRLLSDRFSAERPKGSFSTLEIQRTEQGDSAMYLCASSAFGSSGANVLTFGAGSRLTVL.

V and J are TRBV7-9 and TRBJ1-2; D gene ambiguous. The CDR3 spans 12 residues. Between the trimmed V and J ends, which lost 1 base and 6 bases, there was a span of 6 bases. Germline lookup yields CDR1 SEHNR and CDR2 FQNEAQ (reference sequence). The CDR3 nucleotides are TGTGCCAGCAGCTTAGGACCGGATGGCTACACCTTC. Amino acids: CASSLGPDGYTF.

The chain is built from TRBV18 and TRBJ2-1; no definite D call. Germline loops: CDR1 KGHSH, CDR2 LQKENI. Deletions cut 2 bases from V and 4 bases from J, with 12 bases between. This CDR3 contains 15 residues. The CDR3 spells CASSPRADHYNEQFF. The DNA for the CDR3 is TGTGCCAGCTCACCAAGGGCCGACCATTACAATGAGCAGTTCTTC.

This clone was seen more than once but under ten times. The CDR3 DNA follows: TGCGCCAGCAGCGGTAGCTTCTACGAGCAGTACTTC. Its translation is CASSGSFYEQYF. The rearrangement uses TRBV5-1 and TRBJ2-7; D unresolved. This CDR3 contains 12 residues. V dropped 4 bases and J dropped 3 bases, with 8 bases sitting between them. Germline V gene lookup returns CDR1 SGHRS and CDR2 YFSETQ.

This clone was recorded once. V and J are TRBV29-1 and TRBJ1-2; D is ambiguous. Trimming took 2 bases from V and 2 from J, leaving 9 bases between them. The germline V gene has CDR1 SQVTM and CDR2 ANQGSEA. The CDR3 has 13 residues. CDR3 sequence (DNA): TGCAGCGTTGAATATGGGAACAACTATGGCTACACCTTC. It translates to CSVEYGNNYGYTF.

This clone appeared a few times. The rearrangement uses TRBV10-3 and TRBJ2-5, with 9 bases that match TRBD2. Germline assignment: CDR1 ENHRY and CDR2 SYGVKD. Trimming at V came to 7 bases and at J to 4 bases, leaving 10 bases not matched to a gene. The CDR3 runs to 15 residues. The CDR3 DNA follows: TGTGCCATCAAAGATGGTAGCGGGAGTGTAGAGACCCAGTACTTC. Translation gives CAIKDGSGSVETQYF.

The J gene is TRBJ1-1, the V gene TRBV19; D might be TRBD1 (6 bases). In germline, CDR1 is LNHDA, CDR2 SQIVND (reference sequence). V dropped 3 bases and J dropped 4 bases, with 15 bases sitting between them. This CDR3 is built from 15 residues. CDR3 in DNA: TGTGCCAGTAGTATCGGTTCAGTAGGGGGCACTGAAGCTTTCTTT. Translation gives CASSIGSVGGTEAFF. The entire variable domain, with the rest obtained from reference TRBV19 and TRBJ1-1, is as follows: DGGITQSPKYLFRKEGQNVTLSCEQNLNHDAMYWYRQDPGQGLRLIYYSQIVNDFQKGDIAEGYSVSREKKESFPLTVTSAQKNPTAFYLCASSIGSVGGTEAFFGQGTRLTVV.

This clone was recorded once. This chain links TRBV30 with TRBJ1-5; D is uncertain. V dropped 2 bases and J dropped 0 bases, with 5 bases sitting between them. The CDR3 loop spans 13 amino acids. Germline V gene sequence: CDR1 GTSNPN, CDR2 SVGIG (reference sequence). The CDR3: CAWSPDSNQPQHF. CDR3 DNA sequence: TGTGCCTGGAGTCCCGATAGCAATCAGCCCCAGCATTTT.

CDR3 in DNA: TGTGCCTGGAGTCTTCGGGGCGGGTGGGGGGAGCTGTTTTTT. The encoded protein is CAWSLRGGWGELFF. The chain couples TRBV30 to TRBJ2-2; the D gene could be TRBD1 or TRBD2 (5 bases each). Per germline, CDR1 GTSNPN and CDR2 SVGIG (reference sequence). Trimming took 2 bases from V and 8 from J, leaving 15 bases between them. The CDR3 covers 14 residues.

A word on this clone: The identical CDR3 is also encoded by other nucleotide sequences in the sample. V and J are TRBV29-1 and TRBJ2-2; tentative D call: TRBD1 (6 bases). The V gene's germline CDR1 is SQVTM and CDR2 ANQGSEA. The CDR3 loop spans 12 amino acids. V was shortened by 4 bases and J by 6 bases, with 9 bases between the two germline ends. CDR3 in DNA: TGCAGCGTTGGCCGGACAGCCGGGGAGCTGTTTTTT. The encoded protein is CSVGRTAGELFF.